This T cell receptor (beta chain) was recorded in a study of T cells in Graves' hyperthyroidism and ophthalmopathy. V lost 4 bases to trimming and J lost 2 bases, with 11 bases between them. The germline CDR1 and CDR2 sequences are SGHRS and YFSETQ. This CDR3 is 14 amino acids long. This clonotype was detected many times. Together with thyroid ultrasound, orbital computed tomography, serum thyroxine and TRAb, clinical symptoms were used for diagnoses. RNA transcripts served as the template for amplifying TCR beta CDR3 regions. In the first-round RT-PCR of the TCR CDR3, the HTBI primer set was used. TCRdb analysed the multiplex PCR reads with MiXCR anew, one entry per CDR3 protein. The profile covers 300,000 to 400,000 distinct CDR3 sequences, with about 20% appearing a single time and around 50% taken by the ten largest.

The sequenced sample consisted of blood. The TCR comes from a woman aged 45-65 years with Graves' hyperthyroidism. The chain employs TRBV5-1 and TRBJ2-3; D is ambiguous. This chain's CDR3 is CASSELEVTDTQYF. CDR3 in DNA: TGCGCCAGCAGCGAGTTGGAAGTCACAGATACGCAGTATTTT.